This T cell receptor beta chain emerged from a study of identical twins. Regarding the study as a whole: Because invariant MAIT and iNKT cells could be present, zero-insertion analyses could be partly confounded.

TCRdb recomputed calls from the 5' RACE reads with MiXCR, one row per CDR3 protein. The sample gives about 690,000 distinct CDR3 sequences, less than 7% of which show up once; roughly 2% is in the top ten. This clonotype was recorded many times. Its antigen is as yet unknown. V was clipped by 11 bases and J by 2 bases; unmatched bases: 8. The CDR3 is made up of 14 amino acids. The receptor comes from a man aged 18 to 30 in good health. The chain has TRBV12-3 or TRBV12-4 and TRBJ2-2; 7 bases are a match to TRBD1. Source material: naive T cells sorted from blood. DNA of the CDR3: TGTGCCGGACGCCGGGACAGAAACACCGGGGAGCTGTTTTTT. This encodes CAGRRDRNTGELFF.